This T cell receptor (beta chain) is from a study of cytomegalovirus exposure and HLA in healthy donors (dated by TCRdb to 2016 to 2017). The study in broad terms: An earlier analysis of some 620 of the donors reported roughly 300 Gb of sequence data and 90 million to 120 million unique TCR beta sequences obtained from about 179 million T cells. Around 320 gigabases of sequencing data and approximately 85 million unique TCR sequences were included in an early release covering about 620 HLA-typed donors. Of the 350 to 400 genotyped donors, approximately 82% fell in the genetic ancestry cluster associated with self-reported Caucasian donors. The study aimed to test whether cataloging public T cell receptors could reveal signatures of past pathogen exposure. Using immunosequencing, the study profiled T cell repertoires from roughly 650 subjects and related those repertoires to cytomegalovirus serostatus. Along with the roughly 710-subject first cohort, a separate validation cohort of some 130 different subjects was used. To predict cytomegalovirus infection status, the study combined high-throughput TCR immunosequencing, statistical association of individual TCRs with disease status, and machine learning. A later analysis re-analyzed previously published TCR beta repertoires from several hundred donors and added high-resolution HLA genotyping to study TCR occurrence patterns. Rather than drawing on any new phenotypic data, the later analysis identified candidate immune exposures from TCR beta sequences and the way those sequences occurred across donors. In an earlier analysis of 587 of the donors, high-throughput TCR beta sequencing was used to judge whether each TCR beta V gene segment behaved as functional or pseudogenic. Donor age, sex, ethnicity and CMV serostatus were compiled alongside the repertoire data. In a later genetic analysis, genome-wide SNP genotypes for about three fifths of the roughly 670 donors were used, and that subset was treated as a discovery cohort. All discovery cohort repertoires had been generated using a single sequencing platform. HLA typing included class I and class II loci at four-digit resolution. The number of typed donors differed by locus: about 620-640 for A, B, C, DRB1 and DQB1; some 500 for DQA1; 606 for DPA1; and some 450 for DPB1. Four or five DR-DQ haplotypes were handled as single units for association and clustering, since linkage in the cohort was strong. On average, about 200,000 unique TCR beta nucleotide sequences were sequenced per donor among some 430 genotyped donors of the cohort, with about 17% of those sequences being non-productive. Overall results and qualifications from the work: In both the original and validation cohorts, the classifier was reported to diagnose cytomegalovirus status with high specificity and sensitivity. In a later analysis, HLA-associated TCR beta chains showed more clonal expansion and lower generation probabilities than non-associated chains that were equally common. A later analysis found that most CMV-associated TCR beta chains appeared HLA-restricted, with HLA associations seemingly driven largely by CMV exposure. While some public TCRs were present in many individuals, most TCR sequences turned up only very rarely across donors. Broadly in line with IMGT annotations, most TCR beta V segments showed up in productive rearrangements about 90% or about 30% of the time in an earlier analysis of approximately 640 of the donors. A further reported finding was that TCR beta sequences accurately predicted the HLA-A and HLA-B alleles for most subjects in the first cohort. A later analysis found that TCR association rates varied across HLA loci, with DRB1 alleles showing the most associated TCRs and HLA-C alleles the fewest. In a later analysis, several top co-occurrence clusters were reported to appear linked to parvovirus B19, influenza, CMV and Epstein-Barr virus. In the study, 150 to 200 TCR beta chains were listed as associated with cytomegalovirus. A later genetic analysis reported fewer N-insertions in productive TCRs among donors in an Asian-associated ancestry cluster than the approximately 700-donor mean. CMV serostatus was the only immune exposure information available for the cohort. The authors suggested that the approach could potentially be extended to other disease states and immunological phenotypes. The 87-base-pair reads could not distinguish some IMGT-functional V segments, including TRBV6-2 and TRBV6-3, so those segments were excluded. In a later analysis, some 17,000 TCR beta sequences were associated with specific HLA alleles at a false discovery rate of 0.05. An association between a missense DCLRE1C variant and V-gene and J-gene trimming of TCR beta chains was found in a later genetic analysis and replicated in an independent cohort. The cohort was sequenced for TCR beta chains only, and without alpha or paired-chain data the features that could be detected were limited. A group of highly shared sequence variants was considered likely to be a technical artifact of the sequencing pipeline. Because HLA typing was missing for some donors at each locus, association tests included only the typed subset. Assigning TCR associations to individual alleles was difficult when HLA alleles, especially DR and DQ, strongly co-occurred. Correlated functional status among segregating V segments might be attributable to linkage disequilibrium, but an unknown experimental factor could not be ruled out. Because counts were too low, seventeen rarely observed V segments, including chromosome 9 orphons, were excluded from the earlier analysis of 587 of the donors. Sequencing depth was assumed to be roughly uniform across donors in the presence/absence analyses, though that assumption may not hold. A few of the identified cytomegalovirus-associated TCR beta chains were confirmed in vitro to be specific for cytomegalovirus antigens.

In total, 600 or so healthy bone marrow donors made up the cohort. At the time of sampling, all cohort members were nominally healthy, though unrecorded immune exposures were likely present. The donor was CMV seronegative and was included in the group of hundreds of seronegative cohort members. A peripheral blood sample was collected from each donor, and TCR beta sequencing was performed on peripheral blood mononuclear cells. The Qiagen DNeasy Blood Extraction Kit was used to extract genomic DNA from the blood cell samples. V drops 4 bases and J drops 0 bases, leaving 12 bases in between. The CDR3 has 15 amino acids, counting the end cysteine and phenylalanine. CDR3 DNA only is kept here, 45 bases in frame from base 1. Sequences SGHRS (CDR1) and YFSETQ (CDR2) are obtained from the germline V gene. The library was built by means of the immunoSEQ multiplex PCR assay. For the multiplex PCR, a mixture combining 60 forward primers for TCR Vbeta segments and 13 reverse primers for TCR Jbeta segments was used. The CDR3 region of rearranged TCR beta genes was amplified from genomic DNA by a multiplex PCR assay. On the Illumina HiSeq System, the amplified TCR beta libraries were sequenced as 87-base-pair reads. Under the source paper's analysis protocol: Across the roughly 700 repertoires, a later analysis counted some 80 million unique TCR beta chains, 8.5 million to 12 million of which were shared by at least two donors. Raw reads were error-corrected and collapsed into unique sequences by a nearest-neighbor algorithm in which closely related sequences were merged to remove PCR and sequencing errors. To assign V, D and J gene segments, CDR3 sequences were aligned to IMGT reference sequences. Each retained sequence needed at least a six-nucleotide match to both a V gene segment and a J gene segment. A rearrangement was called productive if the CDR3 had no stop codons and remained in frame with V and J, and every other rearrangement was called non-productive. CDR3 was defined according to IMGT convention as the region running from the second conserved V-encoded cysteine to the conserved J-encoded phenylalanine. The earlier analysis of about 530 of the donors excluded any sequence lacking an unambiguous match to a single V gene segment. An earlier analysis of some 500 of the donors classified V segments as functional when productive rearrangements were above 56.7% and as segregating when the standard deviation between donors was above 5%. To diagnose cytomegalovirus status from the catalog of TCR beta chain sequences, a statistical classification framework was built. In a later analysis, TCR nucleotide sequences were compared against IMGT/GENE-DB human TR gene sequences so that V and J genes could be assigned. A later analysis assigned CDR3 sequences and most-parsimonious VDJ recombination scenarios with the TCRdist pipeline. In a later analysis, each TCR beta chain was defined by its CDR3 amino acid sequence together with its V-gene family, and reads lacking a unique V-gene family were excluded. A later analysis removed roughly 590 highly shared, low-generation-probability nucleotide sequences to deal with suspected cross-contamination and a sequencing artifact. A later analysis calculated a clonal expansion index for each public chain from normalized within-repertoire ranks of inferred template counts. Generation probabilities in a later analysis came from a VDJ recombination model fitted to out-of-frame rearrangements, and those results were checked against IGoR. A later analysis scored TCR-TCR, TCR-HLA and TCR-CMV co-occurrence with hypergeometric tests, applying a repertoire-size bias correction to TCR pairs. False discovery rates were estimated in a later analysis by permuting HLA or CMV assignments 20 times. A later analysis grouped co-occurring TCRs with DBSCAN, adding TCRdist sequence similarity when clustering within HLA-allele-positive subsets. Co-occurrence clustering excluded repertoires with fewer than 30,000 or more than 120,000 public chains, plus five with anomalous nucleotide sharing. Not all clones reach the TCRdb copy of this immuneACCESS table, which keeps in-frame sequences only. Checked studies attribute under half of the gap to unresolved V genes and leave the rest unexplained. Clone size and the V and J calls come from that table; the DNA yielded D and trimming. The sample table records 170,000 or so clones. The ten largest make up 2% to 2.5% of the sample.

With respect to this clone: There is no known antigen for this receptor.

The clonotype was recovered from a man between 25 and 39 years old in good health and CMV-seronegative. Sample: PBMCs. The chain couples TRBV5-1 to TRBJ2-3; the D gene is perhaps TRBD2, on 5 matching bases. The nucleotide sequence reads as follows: TGCGCCAGCAGCGGGGAGCCAGCTAGCACAGATACGCAGTATTTT. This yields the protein CASSGEPASTDTQYF.